One and the same sample provided the 3 T cell receptor beta chains below, sequenced in a study of cytomegalovirus exposure and HLA in healthy donors. In the PCR, 60 Vbeta and 13 Jbeta primers were used. Libraries were prepared by immunoSEQ multiplex PCR; TCRdb keeps only in-frame clonotypes and omits some of them. The sample carries about 200,000 clones, 82% recorded once. The sequenced sample consisted of PBMCs. Source of these receptors: a woman between 18 and 29 years old in good health and CMV-seronegative.

The genes are TRBV5-4 and TRBJ2-3; TRBD1 agrees at 7 bases. CDR1 is SGHNT and CDR2 is YYREEE in the germline V gene (reference sequence). J lost 3 bases, V lost 6 bases, and 10 bases had no gene match. This CDR3 has 15 residues. CDR3 residues: CASNRPGQKTDTQYF. As DNA, the CDR3 is TGTGCCAGCAATAGACCGGGACAGAAGACAGATACGCAGTATTTT. The complete variable domain, with remaining parts taken from reference TRBV5-4 and TRBJ2-3, reads ETGVTQSPTHLIKTRGQQVTLRCSSQSGHNTVSWYQQALGQGPQFIFQYYREEENGRGNFPPRFSGLQFPNYSSELNVNALELDDSALYLCASNRPGQKTDTQYFGPGTRLTVL.

This clone has more than one count but fewer than ten. The gene calls are TRBV4-3 and TRBJ1-1; 7 bases line up with TRBD1. J lost 1 base, V lost 2 bases, and 7 bases had no gene match. This CDR3 region has 16 residues. CDR1 and CDR2 from the germline V gene are LGHNA and YSLEER. The CDR3 DNA follows: TGCGCCAGCAGCCAACCGGGACAGAGAGAGAACACTGAAGCTTTCTTT. Residues: CASSQPGQRENTEAFF.

This clone was detected only once. The chain joins TRBV19 to TRBJ2-1; 11 bases match TRBD2. V shed 2 bases, J shed 4 bases, and the junction held 1 base outside the gene matches. Germline assignment: CDR1 LNHDA and CDR2 SQIVND (reference sequence). The CDR3 sequence is 15 residues long. The CDR3 nucleotides read TGTGCCAGTAGTATAAGGACTAGCGGGTACAATGAGCAGTTCTTC. The encoded protein is CASSIRTSGYNEQFF. Full variable domain (outside the CDR3, taken from reference TRBV19 and TRBJ2-1): DGGITQSPKYLFRKEGQNVTLSCEQNLNHDAMYWYRQDPGQGLRLIYYSQIVNDFQKGDIAEGYSVSREKKESFPLTVTSAQKNPTAFYLCASSIRTSGYNEQFFGPGTRLTVL.